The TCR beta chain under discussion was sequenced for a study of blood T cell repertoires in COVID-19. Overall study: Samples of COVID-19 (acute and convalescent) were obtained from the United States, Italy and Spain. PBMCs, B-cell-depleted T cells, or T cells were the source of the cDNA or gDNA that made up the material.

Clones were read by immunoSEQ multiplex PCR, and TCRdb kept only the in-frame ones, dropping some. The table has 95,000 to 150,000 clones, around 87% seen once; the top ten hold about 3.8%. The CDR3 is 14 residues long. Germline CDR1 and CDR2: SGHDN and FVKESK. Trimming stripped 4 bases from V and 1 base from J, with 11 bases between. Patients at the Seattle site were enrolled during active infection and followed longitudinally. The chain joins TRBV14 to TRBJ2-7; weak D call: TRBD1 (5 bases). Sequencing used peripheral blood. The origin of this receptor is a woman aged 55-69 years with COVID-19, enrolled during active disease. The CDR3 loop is CASSRTPLSYEQYF. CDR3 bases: TGTGCCAGCAGCCGGACACCCCTTTCCTACGAGCAGTACTTC.